The clone carrying this TCR beta chain was seen a handful of times. The record originates from a study of cytomegalovirus exposure and HLA in healthy donors. The PCR used 60 Vbeta and 13 Jbeta primers. The repertoire was sequenced with immunoSEQ multiplex PCR; TCRdb's copy has only in-frame clones and lacks some. The data show around 140,000 clones, with approximately 84% seen just once and less than 2% held by the top ten. The sequence came from a woman aged 18-29 years in good health and CMV-seronegative. Material: PBMCs.

DNA of the CDR3: TGTGCTAGTGGTTTGGTCTTGGGCCAAGGGGATCAGCCCCAGCATTTT. Amino acids: CASGLVLGQGDQPQHF. The chain has TRBV12-5 and TRBJ1-5; D might be TRBD1 (5 bases). Germline V gene sequence: CDR1 LGHNT, CDR2 FRNRAP. The V gene lost 0 bases and the J gene lost 5 bases, with 14 bases spanning the gap. This CDR3 contains 16 residues.